This T cell receptor beta chain came from a study of OX40 agonist ivuxolimab in advanced cancers. Enrollment shut out patients with autoimmune disease history or systemic immunosuppression. The sampling schedule covered blood at baseline, cycle 4 day 1, and cycle 7 day 1. Germline V gene data show CDR1 as SGHNT and CDR2 as YENEEA. J lost 2 bases, V lost 3 bases, and 2 bases had no gene match. The CDR3 is 15 residues long. Clones were sequenced by immunoSEQ multiplex PCR, and TCRdb holds only the in-frame ones, with some missing. The table lists tens of thousands of clones, 85% of them singletons, with 3.5% to 4% in the top ten. A word on this clone: The antigen is not known.

Study results and caveats: Determination of antigen specificity was not performed for the expanded peripheral T cells.

Specimen: CD4+ or CD8+ T cells sorted from blood, collected in a trial of the OX40 agonist ivuxolimab. This TCR was sampled from an adult with an advanced solid tumor such as melanoma, head and neck, liver or kidney cancer. The chain uses TRBV11-3 and TRBJ2-1; 9 positions agree with TRBD1. The chain's CDR3 is CASSLDRGPYNEQFF. The DNA of the CDR3 is TGTGCCAGCAGCTTGGACAGGGGCCCCTACAATGAGCAGTTCTTC.